A selection of T cell receptor beta chains follows, all from one sample in a study of T cell responses to AZD1222 COVID-19 vaccine. TCRdb keeps only in-frame clones here, not all; method: immunoSEQ multiplex PCR. The sample comprises some 130,000 clones, approximately 90% of which are singletons, and around 24% rests with the top ten. This specimen consisted of peripheral blood, obtained on day 0 of AZD1222 vaccination. These receptor sequences come from an adult in good health. CDR3s include the opening cysteine and the closing phenylalanine or tryptophan. A D gene is named only where the DNA matches it firmly.

d_call	v_call	j_call	cdr3_aa	cdr3_nt
TRBD1	TRBV30	TRBJ2-7	CAWSGQGMREQYF	TGTGCCTGGAGTGGACAGGGAATGAGGGAGCAGTACTTC
TRBD1	TRBV7-2	TRBJ2-6	CASLPRGRTGANVLTF	TGTGCCAGCCTTCCCAGGGGGCGGACTGGGGCCAACGTCCTGACTTTC
TRBD2	TRBV10-1	TRBJ2-1	CASSDRGLAGGRSYNEQFF	TGCGCCAGCAGTGATCGGGGACTAGCGGGGGGCCGATCGTACAATGAGCAGTTCTTC
-	TRBV29-1	TRBJ1-3	CSVEVGGTGNTIYF	TGCAGCGTTGAAGTGGGGGGAACTGGAAACACCATATATTTT
-	TRBV5-1	TRBJ2-1	CASSLGAVRWFF	TGCGCCAGCAGCCTCGGGGCAGTCCGTTGGTTCTTC
-	TRBV2	TRBJ1-5	CASSKGLGSNQPQHF	TGTGCCAGCAGTAAGGGCCTTGGAAGCAATCAGCCCCAGCATTTT
-	TRBV28	TRBJ2-7	CASNRGGKSYEQYF	TGTGCCAGCAACAGGGGGGGGAAGTCCTACGAGCAGTACTTC
-	TRBV25-1	TRBJ1-1	CASAAGGRTEAFF	TGTGCCAGCGCCGCCGGGGGGAGAACTGAAGCTTTCTTT
TRBD1	TRBV6-5	TRBJ1-3	CASSQDRVGNTIYF	TGTGCCAGCAGTCAGGACAGGGTTGGAAACACCATATATTTT
-	TRBV6-5	TRBJ1-6	CASTFGTATDSPLHF	TGTGCCAGCACATTTGGGACTGCCACGGATTCACCCCTCCACTTT
-	TRBV9	TRBJ1-1	CASSLENTEAFF	TGTGCCAGCAGCTTGGAGAACACTGAAGCTTTCTTT
-	TRBV19	TRBJ1-4	CASSLREIEKLFF	TGTGCCAGTAGTCTTCGCGAGATTGAAAAACTGTTTTTT
TRBD1	TRBV24-1	TRBJ2-3	CATSEPNSPGGPSTDTQYF	TGTGCCACCAGTGAGCCGAACTCGCCAGGGGGACCAAGCACAGATACGCAGTATTTT
TRBD1	TRBV5-1	TRBJ2-7	CASSLSFRGQGEFEQYF	TGCGCCAGCAGCTTGTCATTCCGGGGACAGGGGGAGTTCGAGCAGTACTTC
TRBD1	TRBV19	TRBJ1-6	CASSAGTGNSPLHF	TGTGCCAGTAGTGCCGGGACAGGGAATTCACCCCTCCACTTT
-	TRBV2	TRBJ1-5	CASSSKRQSATYSNQPQHF	TGTGCCAGCAGCTCGAAAAGACAGTCAGCTACCTATAGCAATCAGCCCCAGCATTTT
TRBD1	TRBV5-1	TRBJ2-7	CASSLSWDRGFYEQYF	TGCGCCAGCAGCTTGAGCTGGGACAGGGGATTCTACGAGCAGTACTTC
-	TRBV9	TRBJ1-4	CASRGATNEKLFF	TGTGCCAGCAGAGGTGCAACTAATGAAAAACTGTTTTTT